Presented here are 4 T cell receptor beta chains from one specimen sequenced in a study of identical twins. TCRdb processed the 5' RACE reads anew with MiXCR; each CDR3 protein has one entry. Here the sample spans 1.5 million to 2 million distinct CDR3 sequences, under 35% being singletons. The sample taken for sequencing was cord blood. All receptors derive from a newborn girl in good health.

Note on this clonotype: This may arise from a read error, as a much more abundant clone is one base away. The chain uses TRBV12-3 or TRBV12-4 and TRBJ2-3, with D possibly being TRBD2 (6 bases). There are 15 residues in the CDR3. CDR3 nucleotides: TGTGCCAGCAGTCCTCAAAGGGAGGTCACAGATATGCAGTATTTT. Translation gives CASSPQREVTDMQYF.

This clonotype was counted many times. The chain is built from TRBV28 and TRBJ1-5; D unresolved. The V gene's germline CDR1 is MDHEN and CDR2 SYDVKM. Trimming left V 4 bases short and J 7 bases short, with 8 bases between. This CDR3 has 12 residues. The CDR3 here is CASSSVGQPQHF. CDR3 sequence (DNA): TGTGCCAGCAGTTCAGTCGGGCAGCCCCAGCATTTT.

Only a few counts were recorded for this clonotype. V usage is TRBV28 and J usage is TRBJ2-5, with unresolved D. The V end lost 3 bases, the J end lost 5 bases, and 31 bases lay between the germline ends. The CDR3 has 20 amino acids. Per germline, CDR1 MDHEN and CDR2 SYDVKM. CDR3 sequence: CASSFPRVLGAKRRWETQYF. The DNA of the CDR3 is TGTGCCAGCAGTTTCCCTCGTGTTTTGGGCGCCAAACGGAGATGGGAGACCCAGTACTTC.

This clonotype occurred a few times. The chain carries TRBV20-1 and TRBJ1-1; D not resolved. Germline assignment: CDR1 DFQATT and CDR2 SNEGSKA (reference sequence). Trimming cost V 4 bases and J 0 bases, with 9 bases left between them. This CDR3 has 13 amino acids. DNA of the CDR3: TGCAGTGCTAAAAAGGGTGTGAACACTGAAGCTTTCTTT. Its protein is CSAKKGVNTEAFF.